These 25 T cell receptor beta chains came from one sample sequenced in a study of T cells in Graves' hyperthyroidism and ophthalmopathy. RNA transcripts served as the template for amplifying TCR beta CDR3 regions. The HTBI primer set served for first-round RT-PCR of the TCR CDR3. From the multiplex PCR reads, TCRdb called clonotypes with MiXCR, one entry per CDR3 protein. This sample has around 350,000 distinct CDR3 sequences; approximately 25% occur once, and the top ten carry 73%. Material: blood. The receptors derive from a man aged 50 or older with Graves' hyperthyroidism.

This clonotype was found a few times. The CDR3 protein is CASSDEESSYEQYF. The DNA for the CDR3 is TGTGCCAGCAGTGATGAGGAAAGCTCCTACGAGCAGTACTTC. The rearrangement joins TRBV6-4 to TRBJ2-7; no definite D call. V shed 3 bases and J shed 0 bases, with 9 bases lying between them. Germline V gives CDR1 MRHNA, CDR2 SNTAGT. This CDR3 has 14 residues.

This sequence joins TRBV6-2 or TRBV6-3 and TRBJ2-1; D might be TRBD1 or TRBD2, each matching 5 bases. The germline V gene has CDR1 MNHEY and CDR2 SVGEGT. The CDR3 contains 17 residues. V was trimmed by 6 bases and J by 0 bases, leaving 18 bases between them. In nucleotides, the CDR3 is TGTGCCAGCAGGGGAGTTCAGGGTAGGGGCTCCTACAATGAGCAGTTCTTC. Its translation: CASRGVQGRGSYNEQFF.

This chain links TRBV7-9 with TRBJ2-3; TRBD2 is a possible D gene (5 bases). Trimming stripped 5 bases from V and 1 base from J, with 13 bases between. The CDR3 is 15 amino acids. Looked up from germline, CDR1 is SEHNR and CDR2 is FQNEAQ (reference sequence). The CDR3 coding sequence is TGTGCCAGCAGCAGAAGCGGACCCCGCACAGATACGCAGTATTTT. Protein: CASSRSGPRTDTQYF.

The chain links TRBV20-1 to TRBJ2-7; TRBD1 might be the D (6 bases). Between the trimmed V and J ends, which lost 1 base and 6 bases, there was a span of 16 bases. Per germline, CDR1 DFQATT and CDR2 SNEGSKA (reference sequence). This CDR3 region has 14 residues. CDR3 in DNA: TGCAGTGCTAGAGCCCGATCGACAGGCACCGAGCAGTACTTC. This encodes CSARARSTGTEQYF.

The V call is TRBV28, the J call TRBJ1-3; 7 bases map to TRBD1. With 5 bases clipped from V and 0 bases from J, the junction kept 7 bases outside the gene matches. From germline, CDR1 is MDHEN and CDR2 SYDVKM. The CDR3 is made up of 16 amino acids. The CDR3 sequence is CASSPLGQISGNTIYF. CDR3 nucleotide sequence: TGTGCCAGCAGTCCTTTGGGACAGATCTCTGGAAACACCATATATTTT.

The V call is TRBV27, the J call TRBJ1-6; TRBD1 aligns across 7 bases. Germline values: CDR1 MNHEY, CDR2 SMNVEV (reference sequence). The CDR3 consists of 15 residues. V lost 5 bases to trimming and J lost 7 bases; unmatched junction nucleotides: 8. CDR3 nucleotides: TGTGCCAGCAGTAGAGGGACAGTCGGAAATTCACCCCTCCACTTT. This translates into CASSRGTVGNSPLHF.

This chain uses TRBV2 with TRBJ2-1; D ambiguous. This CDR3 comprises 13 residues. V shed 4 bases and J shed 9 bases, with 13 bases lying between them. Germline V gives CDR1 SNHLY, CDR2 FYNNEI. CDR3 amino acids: CASSGGRDGEQFF. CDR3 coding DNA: TGTGCCAGCAGTGGAGGCAGAGACGGTGAGCAGTTCTTC.

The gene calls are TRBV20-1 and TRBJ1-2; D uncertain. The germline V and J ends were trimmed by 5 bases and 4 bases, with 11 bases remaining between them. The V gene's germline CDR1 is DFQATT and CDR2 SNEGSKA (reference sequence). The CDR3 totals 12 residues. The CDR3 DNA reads TGCAGTGCTTCACGTTTGGGCTATGGCTACACCTTC. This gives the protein CSASRLGYGYTF.

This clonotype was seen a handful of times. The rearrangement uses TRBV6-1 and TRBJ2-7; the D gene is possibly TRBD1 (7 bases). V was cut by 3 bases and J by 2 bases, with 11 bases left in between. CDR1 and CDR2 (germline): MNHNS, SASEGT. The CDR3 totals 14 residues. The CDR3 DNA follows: TGTGCCAGCAGTGATGGAGGGGGCCCCTACGAGCAGTACTTC. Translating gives CASSDGGGPYEQYF.

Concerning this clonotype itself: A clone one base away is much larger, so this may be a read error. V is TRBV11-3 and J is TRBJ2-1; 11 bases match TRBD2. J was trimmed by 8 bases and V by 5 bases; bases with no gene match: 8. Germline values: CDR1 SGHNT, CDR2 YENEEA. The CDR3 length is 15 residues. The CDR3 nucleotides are TGTGCCAGCAGCCCTCGAGCTAGCGGGAGGCATGAGCAGTTCTTC. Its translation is CASSPRASGRHEQFF.

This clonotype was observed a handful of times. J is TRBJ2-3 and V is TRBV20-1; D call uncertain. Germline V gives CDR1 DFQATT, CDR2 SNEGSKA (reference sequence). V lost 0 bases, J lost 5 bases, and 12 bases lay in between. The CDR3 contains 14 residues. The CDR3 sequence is CSARDIQGRDTQYF. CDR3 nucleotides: TGCAGTGCTAGAGATATTCAAGGACGAGATACGCAGTATTTT.

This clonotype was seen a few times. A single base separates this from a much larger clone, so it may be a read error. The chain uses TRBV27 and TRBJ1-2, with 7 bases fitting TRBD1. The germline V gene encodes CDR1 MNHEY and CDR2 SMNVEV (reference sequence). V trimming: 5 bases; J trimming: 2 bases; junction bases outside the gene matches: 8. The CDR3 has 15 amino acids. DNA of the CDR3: TGTGCCAGCAGTCCCAGGGGGGCTGGGAACTATGGCTACACCTTC. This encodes CASSPRGAGNYGYTF.

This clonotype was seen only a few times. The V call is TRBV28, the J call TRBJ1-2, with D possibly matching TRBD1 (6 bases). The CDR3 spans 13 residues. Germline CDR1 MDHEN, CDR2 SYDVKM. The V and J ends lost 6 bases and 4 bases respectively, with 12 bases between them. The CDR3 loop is CASSPDSIYGYTF. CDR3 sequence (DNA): TGTGCCAGCAGCCCGGACAGTATCTATGGCTACACCTTC.

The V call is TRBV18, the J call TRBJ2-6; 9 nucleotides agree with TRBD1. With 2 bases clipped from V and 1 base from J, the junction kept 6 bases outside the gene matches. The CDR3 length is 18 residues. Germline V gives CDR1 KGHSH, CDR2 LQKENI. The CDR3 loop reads CASSPGTGKGSGANVLTF. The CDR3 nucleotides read TGTGCCAGCTCACCAGGGACAGGGAAAGGGTCTGGGGCCAACGTCCTGACTTTC. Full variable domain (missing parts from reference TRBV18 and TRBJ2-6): NAGVMQNPRHLVRRRGQEARLRCSPMKGHSHVYWYRQLPEEGLKFMVYLQKENIIDESGMPKERFSAEFPKEGPSILRIQQVVRGDSAAYFCASSPGTGKGSGANVLTFGAGSRLTVL.

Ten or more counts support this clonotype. The chain's CDR3 is CASSEWGLQGNEQFF. CDR3 sequence (DNA): TGTGCCAGCAGTGAGTGGGGACTCCAGGGGAATGAGCAGTTCTTC. J is TRBJ2-1 and V is TRBV2; the D gene could be TRBD1 or TRBD2 (6 bases each). The CDR3 spans 15 residues. In germline, CDR1 is SNHLY, CDR2 FYNNEI. V lost 3 bases and J 7 bases, leaving 16 bases between the germline ends.

The CDR3 DNA reads TGCAGTGCTAGGGGACTAGCGGGAGATTCGGAGACCCAGTACTTC. As protein: CSARGLAGDSETQYF. This sequence joins TRBV20-1 and TRBJ2-5; 14 bases agree with TRBD2. Germline CDR1 and CDR2: DFQATT and SNEGSKA (reference sequence). CDR3 length equals 15 residues. V shed 3 bases, J shed 5 bases, and the junction held 5 bases outside the gene matches.

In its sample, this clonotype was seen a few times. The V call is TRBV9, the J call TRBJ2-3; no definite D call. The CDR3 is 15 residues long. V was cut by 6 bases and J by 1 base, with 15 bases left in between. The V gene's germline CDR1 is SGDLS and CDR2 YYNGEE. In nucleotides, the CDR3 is TGTGCCAGCACCGCCACAAAGAGCGGCACAGATACGCAGTATTTT. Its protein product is CASTATKSGTDTQYF.

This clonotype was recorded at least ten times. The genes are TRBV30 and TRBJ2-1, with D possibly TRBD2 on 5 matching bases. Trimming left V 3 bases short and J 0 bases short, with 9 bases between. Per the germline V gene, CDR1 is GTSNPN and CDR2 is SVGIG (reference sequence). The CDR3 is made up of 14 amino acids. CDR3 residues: CAWSTSTSYNEQFF. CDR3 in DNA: TGTGCCTGGAGCACTAGTACCTCCTACAATGAGCAGTTCTTC.

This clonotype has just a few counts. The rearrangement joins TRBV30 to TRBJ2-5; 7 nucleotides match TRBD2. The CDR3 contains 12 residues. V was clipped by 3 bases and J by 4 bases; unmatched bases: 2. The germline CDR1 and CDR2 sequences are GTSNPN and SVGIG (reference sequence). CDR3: CAWSGGGETQYF. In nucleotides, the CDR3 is TGTGCCTGGAGCGGCGGGGGAGAGACCCAGTACTTC.

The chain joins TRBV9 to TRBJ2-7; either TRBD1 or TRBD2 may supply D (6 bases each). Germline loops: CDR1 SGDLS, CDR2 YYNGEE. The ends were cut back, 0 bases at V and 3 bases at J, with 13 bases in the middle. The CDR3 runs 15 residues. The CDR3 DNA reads TGTGCCAGCAGCGTAGCCCCCGGGGGCGACTACGAGCAGTACTTC. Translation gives CASSVAPGGDYEQYF.

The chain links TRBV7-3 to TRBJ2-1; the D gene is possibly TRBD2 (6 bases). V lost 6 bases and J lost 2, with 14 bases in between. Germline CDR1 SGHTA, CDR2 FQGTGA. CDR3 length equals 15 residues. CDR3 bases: TGTGCCAGCAGTGAAGGGGTAGCGGCCTACAATGAGCAGTTCTTC. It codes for CASSEGVAAYNEQFF.

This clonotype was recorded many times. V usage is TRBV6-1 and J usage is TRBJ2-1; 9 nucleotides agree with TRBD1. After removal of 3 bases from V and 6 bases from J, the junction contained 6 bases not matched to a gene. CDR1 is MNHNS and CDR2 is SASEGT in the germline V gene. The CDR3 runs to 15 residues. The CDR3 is CASSETGQGLNEQFF. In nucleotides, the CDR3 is TGTGCCAGCAGTGAGACGGGACAGGGTCTCAATGAGCAGTTCTTC.

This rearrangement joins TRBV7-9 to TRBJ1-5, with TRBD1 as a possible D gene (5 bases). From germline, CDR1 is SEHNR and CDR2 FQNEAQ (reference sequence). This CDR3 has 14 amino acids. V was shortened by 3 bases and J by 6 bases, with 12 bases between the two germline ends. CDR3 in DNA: TGTGCCAGCAGCTTCCTAGGAACAGGTCAGCCCCAGCATTTT. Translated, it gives CASSFLGTGQPQHF.

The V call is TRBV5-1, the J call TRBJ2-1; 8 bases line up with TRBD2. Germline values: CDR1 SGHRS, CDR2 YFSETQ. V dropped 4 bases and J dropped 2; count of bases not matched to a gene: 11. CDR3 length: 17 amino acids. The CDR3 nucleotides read TGCGCCAGCAGCCTCCGGACTAGCCTAAGTACCTACAATGAGCAGTTCTTC. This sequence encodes CASSLRTSLSTYNEQFF. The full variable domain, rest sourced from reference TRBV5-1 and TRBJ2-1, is KAGVTQTPRYLIKTRGQQVTLSCSPISGHRSVSWYQQTPGQGLQFLFEYFSETQRNKGNFPGRFSGRQFSNSRSEMNVSTLELGDSALYLCASSLRTSLSTYNEQFFGPGTRLTVL.

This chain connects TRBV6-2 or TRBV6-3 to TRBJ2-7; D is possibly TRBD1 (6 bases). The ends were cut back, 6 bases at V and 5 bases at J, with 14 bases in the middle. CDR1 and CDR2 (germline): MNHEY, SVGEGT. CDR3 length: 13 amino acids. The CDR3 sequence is CASRPTGYNEQYF. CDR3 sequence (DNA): TGTGCCAGCAGACCTACAGGGTACAACGAGCAGTACTTC.